The 7 T cell receptor beta chains below all came from one sample that was sequenced in a study of control samples from healthy donors and cancer patients. Only in-frame clones appear in the TCRdb table, and some are missing; sequencing was by immunoSEQ multiplex PCR. This table holds some 56,000 clones, roughly 95% found once. Sequencing was done on a sample of blood. The receptors here all came from a man aged 30-40 years in good health.

The V call is TRBV14, the J call TRBJ2-3; no reliable D call. CDR1 is SGHDN and CDR2 is FVKESK in the germline V gene. V dropped 0 bases and J dropped 2 bases, with 6 bases sitting between them. This CDR3 is 14 amino acids long. This CDR3 reads CASSQDIYTDTQYF. The CDR3 coding sequence is TGTGCCAGCAGCCAAGATATTTACACAGATACGCAGTATTTT. Looking up the rest from reference TRBV14 and TRBJ2-3 gives the full variable domain: EAGVTQFPSHSVIEKGQTVTLRCDPISGHDNLYWYRRVMGKEIKFLLHFVKESKQDESGMPNNRFLAERTGGTYSTLKVQPAELEDSGVYFCASSQDIYTDTQYFGPGTRLTVL.

The chain couples TRBV11-2 to TRBJ2-3, with TRBD2 identical over 8 bases. The V segment lost 1 base and the J segment 5 bases; nucleotides outside the gene matches: 5. CDR1 and CDR2 (germline): SGHAT, FQNNGV. The CDR3 covers 15 residues. CDR3 nucleotide sequence: TGTGCCAGCAGCTTAGCGGGAGGGCCTGTAGATACGCAGTATTTT. Encoded protein: CASSLAGGPVDTQYF.

CDR3 region: CASSVEAGPGNTIYF. As DNA, the CDR3 is TGTGCCAGCAGCGTAGAGGCGGGTCCGGGAAACACCATATATTTT. This rearrangement joins TRBV9 to TRBJ1-3; no definite D call. Germline CDR1 reads SGDLS; CDR2 reads YYNGEE. This CDR3 spans 15 amino acids. V was pared by 0 bases and J by 4 bases, with 11 bases between.

The chain joins TRBV6-5 to TRBJ2-7; D may be TRBD1 (6 bases). Germline V lookup: CDR1 MNHEY, CDR2 SVGAGI. The CDR3 is 14 amino acids. Trimming took 7 bases from V and 4 from J, leaving 17 bases between them. CDR3 residues: CASKPGTGPYEQYF. The CDR3 DNA sequence: TGTGCCAGCAAACCAGGCACAGGGCCTTACGAGCAGTACTTC.

The chain recombines TRBV6-5 with TRBJ2-7; the D gene is possibly TRBD2 (5 bases). CDR3 size: 14 residues. V lost 10 bases and J 6 bases, leaving 22 bases between the germline ends. The germline CDR1 and CDR2 sequences are MNHEY and SVGAGI. This CDR3 is CATYQLEGLGEQYF. CDR3 coding DNA: TGTGCCACCTACCAACTAGAAGGCCTGGGCGAGCAGTACTTC.

This clone appeared a few times. This rearrangement joins TRBV7-9 to TRBJ2-7, with 8 bases aligning to TRBD1. Losses at the gene ends were 1 base for V and 5 bases for J; bases not matched to a gene: 4. CDR3 size: 14 residues. Germline V gene sequence: CDR1 SEHNR, CDR2 FQNEAQ (reference sequence). CDR3 region: CASSLGQGSHEQYF. DNA for the CDR3: TGTGCCAGCAGCTTAGGACAGGGGAGCCACGAGCAGTACTTC.

The chain employs TRBV7-9 and TRBJ2-7; 11 nucleotides match TRBD2. The CDR3 has 15 residues. Trimming took 5 bases from V and 2 from J; bases not matched to a gene: 5. Germline CDR1 reads SEHNR; CDR2 reads FQNEAQ (reference sequence). Here the CDR3 DNA reads TGTGCCAGCAGCGTCCTTAGCGGGAGGGCCTACGAGCAGTACTTC. Residues: CASSVLSGRAYEQYF.